This T cell receptor (beta chain) was sequenced during a study of T cells in Graves' hyperthyroidism and ophthalmopathy (dated by TCRdb to between 2018 and 2021). Turning to the overall study: Peripheral blood samples were taken at the time of initial diagnosis, prior to any treatment. To identify distinguishing TCR V-J signatures, a discovery cohort of roughly 100 patients was used, comprising 40 to 45 with Graves' ophthalmopathy and some 60 with stable Graves' hyperthyroidism. An independent validation cohort of around 20 hyperthyroidism patients and approximately 15 patients who later progressed to ophthalmopathy tested prospective prediction of ophthalmopathy. The approximately 98 discovery patients were randomly divided into training and test sets at a 7:3 ratio. In addition, the study compared T-cell repertoires in thyroid tissue and in blood from a handful of Graves' hyperthyroidism patients. After sampling, hyperthyroidism patients received methimazole starting at 30 mg daily, and ophthalmopathy patients received high-dose intravenous methylprednisolone. TCR Vbeta CDR3 sequencing of roughly 140 peripheral blood samples (over 40 ophthalmopathy, some 75 hyperthyroidism and about 17 progressor patients) is reported in the paper.

The TCR beta CDR3 regions were amplified from RNA transcripts. A first-round RT-PCR of the TCR CDR3 used the HTBI primer set with the Qiagen OneStep RT-PCR kit. Libraries were constructed in a second round of multiplex PCR, after which size selection and purification were performed. Paired-end sequencing of the libraries was performed with 100 bp reads on an Illumina HiSeq2000. Per the original workflow: SOAPnuke was used to process the raw data, throwing out any read that contained adapters or uncalled bases, had a mean Phred below 15, or lacked an exact constant-primer or identifier match. COPE v1.2.5 was used to merge high-quality paired reads, and clonotypes were defined as unique nucleotide sequences. MiTCR v1.1 was used to align the clonotypes against IMGT TRBV, TRBD and TRBJ reference segments. Analysis was restricted to V-J combinations with a frequency above 0.0001, which covered about 99% of repertoires. A TCS score was defined as the ratio between F50 (clonal expansion) and ExV (chaos), using BLOSUM62-based TCRdist between CDR3 peptides within each V-J. Welch's t-statistics and random forest reduced 514 V-J features to roughly 13, which were used in a naive Bayes classifier (R e1071). Through fastp at Q25 and MiXCR, TCRdb rebuilt clones from the public reads, retaining in-frame beta chains. Rows are unified per CDR3 protein, each entry keeping the most common DNA and genes. The V and J calls follow TCRdb's processing rather than the paper's. Counted in this sample were some 570,000 distinct CDR3 sequences; approximately 14% of them appeared once. The top ten constitute less than 9% of the sample.

This clonotype was observed many times. Its specific antigen is unknown. There are no base qualities to consult, and no much larger clone falls within one base. From a lookup of the germline V gene (reference sequence), CDR1 and CDR2 are GTSNPN and SVGIG. Taken from cysteine to phenylalanine, the CDR3 has 12 residues. CDR3 DNA is the only sequence kept; it has 36 bases, read in frame from the first base. V is clipped by 0 bases and J by 4 bases, and the sequence between their germline boundaries is 5 bases long. Overall study outcomes, separate from this receptor: Most expanded thyroid clonotypes (frequency above 0.001) were also detected in blood, suggesting blood repertoires may reflect thyroid immune responses. Ophthalmopathy was separated from stable hyperthyroidism by a 13 V-J signature model, with around 90% sensitivity and 81% to 82% specificity obtained in cross-validation and 80%/75% obtained in testing. No statistical method was used to set the sample size in advance, and investigators knew the group allocation. During validation, the model predicted progression to ophthalmopathy a median of around 7 months ahead of onset, with roughly 65% sensitivity and less than 85% specificity.

Ophthalmopathy patients had moderately to severely active disease, Clinical Activity Score of at least 3, NOSPECS grade of at least 4, and duration under 3 months. Patients with uncontrolled infections, other autoimmune diseases, pregnancy or lactation were excluded. Diagnoses were established on the basis of clinical symptoms, serum thyroxine and TRAb, thyroid ultrasound, and orbital computed tomography. PBMCs were separated from over 9 ml of fresh peripheral blood using Ficoll-Paque density gradient centrifugation. Total RNA was extracted using Trizol reagent, and RNA quality was assessed on an Agilent 2100 Bioanalyzer.

The TCR was taken from a woman in her late teens or twenties with Graves' ophthalmopathy. Sequences were obtained from blood. The chain is made from TRBV30 and TRBJ2-3, with the D gene not clear enough to name. For the CDR3, the sequence is CAWSVRSDTQYF. At the DNA level, the sequence is TGTGCCTGGAGTGTACGATCAGATACGCAGTATTTT.